This T cell receptor beta chain was sequenced during a study of cytomegalovirus exposure and HLA in healthy donors (dated by TCRdb to about 2017). With respect to the entire study: An earlier analysis of several hundred of the donors reported about 300 Gb of sequence data and around 110 million unique TCR beta sequences obtained from roughly 170 million T cells. An early release covering just under 650 HLA-typed donors comprised 250 to 350 gigabases of sequencing data and around 85 million unique TCR sequences. Of the roughly 400 genotyped donors, roughly 80% were placed in the genetic ancestry cluster associated with self-reported Caucasian donors. The study was designed to test whether signatures of past pathogen exposure could be identified by cataloging public T cell receptors. The T cell repertoires of 666 subjects were profiled by immunosequencing and related to cytomegalovirus serostatus. In addition to the first cohort of roughly 700 subjects, a separate validation cohort of under 150 different subjects was used. The study combined high-throughput TCR immunosequencing, statistical association of individual TCRs with disease status, and machine learning to predict cytomegalovirus infection status. In a later analysis, previously published TCR beta repertoires from hundreds of donors were re-analyzed and high-resolution HLA genotyping was added so that TCR occurrence patterns could be studied. The later analysis used no new phenotypic data to find candidate immune exposures, relying instead on TCR beta sequences and their occurrence across donors. In an earlier analysis of roughly 540 of the donors, high-throughput TCR beta sequencing was used to judge whether each TCR beta V gene segment behaved as functional or pseudogenic. Donor age, sex, ethnicity and CMV serostatus were collected together with the repertoire data. Genome-wide SNP genotypes for about three fifths of the roughly 670 donors were used in a later genetic analysis, which treated that subset as a discovery cohort. All discovery cohort repertoires had been generated on a single sequencing platform. Class I and class II HLA loci were covered by the typing at four-digit resolution. The number of typed donors differed by locus: about 620-640 for A, B, C, DRB1 and DQB1; some 540 for DQA1; over 600 for DPA1; and approximately 450 for DPB1. Because of strong linkage in the cohort, four to six DR-DQ haplotypes were treated as single units for association and clustering. On average, roughly 250,000 unique TCR beta nucleotide sequences were sequenced per donor among roughly 430 genotyped donors of the cohort, with around 19% of those sequences being non-productive.

The CDR3 measures 14 amino acids from cysteine to phenylalanine. The only DNA kept is the CDR3, 42 bases in frame from the first base. Germline trimming amounts to 6 bases on V and 0 bases on J, with 2 as the count of junction bases outside the gene matches. Via the germline V gene, CDR1 is ENHRY and CDR2 SYGVKD. Library prep was done by the immunoSEQ multiplex PCR assay. For the multiplex PCR, a mixture combining 60 forward primers for TCR Vbeta segments and 13 reverse primers for TCR Jbeta segments was used. The CDR3 region of rearranged TCR beta genes was amplified from genomic DNA by a multiplex PCR assay. On the Illumina HiSeq System, the amplified TCR beta libraries were sequenced as 87-base-pair reads. The paper's processing steps were these. In a later analysis, roughly 80 million unique TCR beta chains were counted across the approximately 640 repertoires, and roughly 11 million of these chains were shared by at least two donors. Raw reads were error-corrected and collapsed into unique sequences by a nearest-neighbor algorithm in which closely related sequences were merged to remove PCR and sequencing errors. V, D and J gene segments were assigned by aligning CDR3 sequences to IMGT reference sequences. For a sequence to be retained, at least a six-nucleotide match to both a V gene segment and a J gene segment was required. A rearrangement was called productive if the CDR3 had no stop codons and remained in frame with V and J, and every other rearrangement was called non-productive. CDR3 was defined by IMGT convention, running from the second conserved V-encoded cysteine to the conserved J-encoded phenylalanine. The earlier analysis of roughly 590 of the donors excluded sequences that lacked an unambiguous match to a single V gene segment. In an earlier analysis of a few hundred of the donors, V segments were called functional above 56.7% productive rearrangements and were called segregating when the between-donor standard deviation exceeded 5%. A statistical classification framework was built to diagnose cytomegalovirus status from the catalog of TCR beta chain sequences. V and J gene assignment, in a later analysis, came from comparing TCR nucleotide sequences with IMGT/GENE-DB human TR gene sequences. The TCRdist pipeline was used in a later analysis to assign CDR3 sequences and most-parsimonious VDJ recombination scenarios. In a later analysis, each TCR beta chain was defined by its CDR3 amino acid sequence together with its V-gene family, and reads without a unique V-gene family were excluded. In a later analysis, 450 to 600 highly shared, low-generation-probability nucleotide sequences were removed to address suspected cross-contamination and a sequencing artifact. In a later analysis, a clonal expansion index for each public chain was calculated from normalized within-repertoire ranks of inferred template counts. In a later analysis, generation probabilities were computed with a VDJ recombination model fitted to out-of-frame rearrangements, and the resulting probabilities were checked against IGoR. In a later analysis, TCR-TCR, TCR-HLA and TCR-CMV co-occurrence was scored with hypergeometric tests, and a repertoire-size bias correction was applied to TCR pairs. A later analysis estimated false discovery rates by permuting HLA or CMV assignments 20 times. In a later analysis, co-occurring TCRs were grouped using DBSCAN, and TCRdist sequence similarity was added for clustering within HLA-allele-positive subsets. Co-occurrence clustering excluded repertoires with fewer than 30,000 or more than 120,000 public chains, plus five with anomalous nucleotide sharing. Here the immuneACCESS table is served through TCRdb, limited to in-frame sequences with V and J called. Missing clones are a known gap in these copies; in checked studies unresolved V genes cover under half, and the rest lacks a known reason. Clonal size and the V and J genes are those of that table, whereas D and trimming came from the DNA. Present in this sample are some 160,000 clones, around 80% of which were seen just once. 5.7% of the sample is in the top ten clones.

Turning to this clone: It has no known antigen specificity. Per-nucleotide qualities are absent, and no much larger clonotype sits a single base away.

What the authors observed across the whole study: In this cohort, only TCR beta chains were sequenced, and detectable features were limited by the absence of alpha or paired-chain data. Specific HLA alleles were associated with 16,951 TCR beta sequences at a false discovery rate of 0.05 in a later analysis. A cluster of highly shared sequence variants was judged likely to be a technical artifact of the sequencing pipeline. In vitro tests confirmed that a few of the cytomegalovirus-associated TCR beta chains recognize cytomegalovirus antigens. In an earlier analysis of approximately 590 of the donors, most TCR beta V segments were observed in productive rearrangements about 87% or about 30% of the time, broadly matching IMGT annotations. According to the authors, the approach could potentially be generalized to other disease states and immunological phenotypes. Seventeen rarely observed V segments, including chromosome 9 orphons, were excluded from the earlier analysis of some 590 of the donors because counts were too low. A later analysis found that TCR association rates varied across HLA loci, with DRB1 alleles showing the most associated TCRs and HLA-C alleles the fewest. V-gene and J-gene trimming of TCR beta chains was associated with a missense DCLRE1C variant in a later genetic analysis, and the association was replicated in an independent cohort. A later analysis found that HLA-associated TCR beta chains were more clonally expanded and had lower generation probabilities than equally common non-associated chains. The only immune exposure information available for the cohort was CMV serostatus. While some public TCRs were present in many individuals, most TCR sequences turned up only very rarely across donors. Compared with the approximately 710-donor mean, donors in an Asian-associated ancestry cluster had fewer N-insertions in productive TCRs, according to a later genetic analysis. The classifier was reported to diagnose cytomegalovirus status with high specificity and sensitivity in both the original cohort and the validation cohort. A further reported finding was that TCR beta sequences accurately predicted the HLA-A and HLA-B alleles for most subjects in the first cohort. In the study, about 150 TCR beta chains were listed as associated with cytomegalovirus. Because HLA typing was missing for some donors at each locus, association tests included only the typed subset. Linkage disequilibrium might explain the correlated functional status among segregating V segments, but an unknown experimental factor could not be ruled out. Strong co-occurrence of HLA alleles, especially DR and DQ, made assigning TCR associations to individual alleles difficult. According to a later analysis, most CMV-associated TCR beta chains appeared to be HLA-restricted, and the HLA associations seemed to be driven largely by CMV exposure. Several of the top co-occurrence clusters appeared to be linked to parvovirus B19, influenza, CMV and Epstein-Barr virus, according to a later analysis. Presence/absence analyses assumed roughly uniform sequencing depth across donors, an assumption that may not hold. Some IMGT-functional V segments, including TRBV6-2 and TRBV6-3, could not be told apart with the 87-base-pair reads, so those segments were excluded.

The cohort consisted of hundreds of healthy bone marrow donors. At the time of sampling, every cohort member was nominally healthy, though immune exposures that went unrecorded were likely present. The donor tested CMV seronegative and was one of the 352 seronegative cohort members. Every donor gave a peripheral blood sample, and the peripheral blood mononuclear cells from that sample were used for TCR beta sequencing. The Qiagen DNeasy Blood Extraction Kit was used to extract genomic DNA from the blood cell samples. Sequenced: PBMCs. The rearranged segments are TRBV10-3 and TRBJ1-3; 7 bases in the junction line up with TRBD1. This clonotype was sampled from a man aged 35-49 years in good health and CMV-seronegative. The sequence in DNA is TGTGCCATCAGAACAGGGGACTCTGGAAACACCATATATTTT. Its protein reads: CAIRTGDSGNTIYF.